This TCR beta chain was found in a study of cytomegalovirus exposure and HLA in healthy donors. The CDR3 sequence is 15 residues long. Germline loops: CDR1 LGHNA, CDR2 YNFKEQ. The V and J ends lost 0 bases and 12 bases respectively, with 20 bases between them. 60 Vbeta and 13 Jbeta primers were used in PCR. Sequencing used immunoSEQ multiplex PCR; TCRdb keeps in-frame clones, though not all of them. There are about 130,000 clones in the sample; roughly 79% occur only once, and less than 0.75% lies in the top ten. Sequenced: PBMCs. The gene calls are TRBV4-2 and TRBJ1-2; D remains ambiguous. The receptor was isolated from a man between 18 and 35 years old in good health and CMV-seronegative. The CDR3 region is CASSQELGFAGKDTF. As DNA, the CDR3 is TGTGCCAGCAGCCAAGAGCTGGGTTTTGCGGGGAAAGACACCTTC.